A selection of T cell receptor beta chains follows, all from one sample in a study of blood T cell repertoires in COVID-19. Generated by immunoSEQ multiplex PCR, the TCRdb table keeps only in-frame clones and is missing some. The sample includes around 220,000 clones, about 90% of them seen just once. Sequencing input: PBMCs or T cells enriched from blood (not recorded which). The receptors derive from a man under 40 who had been exposed to COVID-19. The CDR3 runs from the conserved cysteine through the conserved F or W. A D gene is named only where the DNA matches it firmly. A clone size is listed for some rows: how often the clone was seen (once, few, many), or a class if it is expanded.

j_call | cdr3_length | d_call | v_call | clone_size | cdr3_nt | cdr3_aa
TRBJ1-6 | 14 | TRBD1 | TRBV14 | once | TGTGCCAGCAGCCAGCCGGGACAGAATTCACCCCTCCACTTT | CASSQPGQNSPLHF
TRBJ1-1 | 14 | - | TRBV7-8 | - | TGTGCCAGCAGCTTTGACTATAGGAACACTGAAGCTTTCTTT | CASSFDYRNTEAFF
TRBJ1-6 | 19 | TRBD1 | TRBV27 | - | TGTGCCAGCAGTTTTAGTCAGGGACAGGGCGGGGGGTATAATTCACCCCTCCACTTT | CASSFSQGQGGGYNSPLHF
TRBJ2-1 | 13 | - | TRBV15 | - | TGTGCCACCAGCAGAGATTACGTAGACTCGCAGTTCTTC | CATSRDYVDSQFF
TRBJ2-2 | 20 | TRBD1 | TRBV13 | - | TGTGCCAGCAGTCACTCACAGGGGGCGTCGCGGGGCTTTGACACCGGGGAGCTGTTTTTT | CASSHSQGASRGFDTGELFF
TRBJ2-7 | 14 | TRBD1 | TRBV19 | - | TGTGCCAGTAGTATAAACCAGGGGGTGTACGAGCAGTACTTC | CASSINQGVYEQYF
TRBJ1-2 | 14 | - | TRBV7-9 | - | TGTGCCAGCAGCCAGTCCGGGGGGAACTATGGCTACACCTTC | CASSQSGGNYGYTF
TRBJ1-2 | 12 | - | TRBV4-1 | few | TGCGCCAGCAGCCAAAACCACTGGCCAGGCACCTTC | CASSQNHWPGTF
TRBJ2-2 | 18 | TRBD2 | TRBV5-4 | - | TGTGCCAGCAGCTTGGCCCTCGGCGGGGGGCCGGGAACCGGGGAGCTGTTTTTT | CASSLALGGGPGTGELFF
TRBJ2-3 | 17 | TRBD1 | TRBV6-2/TRBV6-3 | - | TGTGCCAGCAGTTATCTGTCCGGGACAGGGGAGGCAGATACGCAGTATTTT | CASSYLSGTGEADTQYF
TRBJ2-7 | 16 | TRBD2 | TRBV19 | - | TGTGCCAGTTCACCCTCTAGCGGGGGGGCCTCCTACGAGCAGTACTTC | CASSPSSGGASYEQYF
TRBJ1-5 | 13 | - | TRBV19 | - | TGTGCCAGTAGTGCAACAAGTTATCAGCCCCAGCATTTT | CASSATSYQPQHF
TRBJ1-5 | 15 | - | TRBV9 | many | TGTGCCAGCAGCACAGCCCCTGATAGCAATCAGCCCCAGCATTTT | CASSTAPDSNQPQHF
TRBJ2-5 | 14 | TRBD2 | TRBV28 | once | TGTGCCAGCAGCTCAGCGGGGCTACAAGAGACCCAGTACTTC | CASSSAGLQETQYF
TRBJ2-3 | 19 | - | TRBV5-4 | - | TGTGCCAGCAGCTTGGCCGAACAGCTCCTGTTAGGTTTGTCAGATACGCAGTATTTT | CASSLAEQLLLGLSDTQYF
TRBJ2-6 | 15 | - | TRBV7-8 | - | TGTGCCAGCAGCTCCCGGACAGACAGGGCCAACGTCCTGACTTTC | CASSSRTDRANVLTF
TRBJ1-2 | 15 | - | TRBV12-5 | - | TGTGCTAGTGGTTTGGCTGGCCCCAGGGGTCGGAGCTACACCTTC | CASGLAGPRGRSYTF
TRBJ2-5 | 14 | TRBD2 | TRBV6-5 | - | TGTGCCAGCAGCTTTAGCGGGGGTCAGGAGACCCAGTACTTC | CASSFSGGQETQYF
TRBJ2-3 | 15 | TRBD2 | TRBV5-4 | once | TGTGCCAGCAGCTTGTCGGCGGGGGGAACAGATACGCAGTATTTT | CASSLSAGGTDTQYF
TRBJ2-3 | 16 | - | TRBV5-4 | - | TGTGCCAGCAGCCTCTTCACGGGGGACAGCACAGATACGCAGTATTTT | CASSLFTGDSTDTQYF
TRBJ2-5 | 13 | TRBD1 | TRBV6-6 | - | TGTGCCAGCGGGGACAGGGATCAAGAGACCCAGTACTTC | CASGDRDQETQYF
TRBJ1-1 | 12 | - | TRBV12-3/TRBV12-4 | - | TGTGCCAGCAGTTTATCCCAGGGTGCCGCTTTCTTT | CASSLSQGAAFF
TRBJ2-5 | 14 | TRBD1 | TRBV6-2/TRBV6-3 | few | TGTGCCAGCAGTGCGGACAGGCGTTGGGAGACCCAGTACTTC | CASSADRRWETQYF
TRBJ2-4 | 13 | - | TRBV7-3 | - | TGTGCCAGCAGCTTAACACGTACAGAGATTCAGTACTTC | CASSLTRTEIQYF
TRBJ2-4 | 14 | - | TRBV14 | - | TGTGCCAGCAGCCAAGAACTAGCCAAAAACATTCAGTACTTC | CASSQELAKNIQYF
TRBJ1-2 | 14 | - | TRBV4-2 | - | TGTGCCAGCAGCCAGAAAACAGTAAGCTATGGCTACACCTTC | CASSQKTVSYGYTF
TRBJ1-1 | 16 | TRBD1 | TRBV5-1 | - | TGCGCCAGCTTCCGGGACAGGGGGCGACCCGTTCCTGAAGCTTTCTTT | CASFRDRGRPVPEAFF
TRBJ1-1 | 14 | TRBD1 | TRBV5-1 | - | TGCGCCAGCAGCCCGACAGGGGGCGGCACTGAAGCTTTCTTT | CASSPTGGGTEAFF
TRBJ1-4 | 15 | - | TRBV4-3 | - | TGCGCCAGCAGCCAAGAACACAGGGCTAATGAAAAACTGTTTTTT | CASSQEHRANEKLFF
TRBJ2-1 | 11 | - | TRBV6-2/TRBV6-3 | - | TGTGCCAGCAGTCCAGGGAATGAGCAGTTCTTC | CASSPGNEQFF
TRBJ1-5 | 15 | - | TRBV15 | - | TGTGCCACCAGCAGAGAGGGGCGCGGGGATCAGCCCCAGCATTTT | CATSREGRGDQPQHF
TRBJ2-7 | 14 | - | TRBV6-2/TRBV6-3 | few | TGTGCCAGCAGTTCATACGGGGTTCGAGGCGAGCAGTACTTC | CASSSYGVRGEQYF
TRBJ1-2 | 13 | - | TRBV5-5 | - | TGTGCCAGCAGCTTGGAACAGGGCGATGGCTACACCTTC | CASSLEQGDGYTF
TRBJ2-3 | 17 | TRBD2 | TRBV10-1 | - | TGCGCCAGCAGTGAGTCGGGTAGCGGGACTAGCACAGATACGCAGTATTTT | CASSESGSGTSTDTQYF
TRBJ1-2 | 15 | - | TRBV5-1 | - | TGCGCCAGCAGCTGGTCGTCGGGAATGGGAAGTGGCTACACCTTC | CASSWSSGMGSGYTF
TRBJ2-1 | 14 | - | TRBV27 | - | TGTGCCAGCAGTTTTCTTTTAGGGGTGGATGAGCAGTTCTTC | CASSFLLGVDEQFF
TRBJ1-1 | 15 | TRBD1 | TRBV7-9 | - | TGTGCCAGCAGCATCCCGACAGGGGAGGTCACTGAAGCTTTCTTT | CASSIPTGEVTEAFF
TRBJ1-6 | 13 | - | TRBV23-1 | - | TGCGCCAGCAGTTCAGGGTCATTTTCACCCCTCCACTTT | CASSSGSFSPLHF
TRBJ2-7 | 12 | - | TRBV30 | - | TGTGCCTGGAGTGTATCGCAGGCCGAGCAGTACTTC | CAWSVSQAEQYF
TRBJ2-1 | 15 | TRBD2 | TRBV9 | - | TGTGCCAGCAGTCCCTGGGAGCGGGGGGGCCATGAGCAGTTCTTC | CASSPWERGGHEQFF
TRBJ1-1 | 15 | - | TRBV5-1 | - | TGCGCCAGCAGCTGGAGAGGGACTTCTGCAGGGGAAGCTTTCTTT | CASSWRGTSAGEAFF
TRBJ1-2 | 17 | TRBD1 | TRBV4-2 | - | TGTGCCAGCAGCCAAGAGAGCTGGGCAGGGGGCTCGTATGGCTACACCTTC | CASSQESWAGGSYGYTF
TRBJ2-2 | 12 | - | TRBV5-4 | - | TGTGCCAGCAGCAGCAACTTCGGGGAGCTGTTTTTT | CASSSNFGELFF
TRBJ2-7 | 16 | - | TRBV7-3 | few | TGTGCCAGCAGCTCAAGTGTACGGGGGGCGCTCTACGAGCAGTACTTC | CASSSSVRGALYEQYF
TRBJ1-2 | 14 | TRBD1 | TRBV7-9 | - | TGTGCCAGCAGCCCGGACAGGGATCGTTATGGCTACACCTTC | CASSPDRDRYGYTF
TRBJ2-7 | 15 | - | TRBV5-6 | few | TGTGCCAGCAGCCTACAGGGTTTTGTAGGTTACGAGCAGTACTTC | CASSLQGFVGYEQYF
TRBJ1-5 | 13 | - | TRBV19 | - | TGTGCCAGTGAAAGGGGAGGGAATCAGCCCCAGCATTTT | CASERGGNQPQHF
TRBJ2-7 | 14 | TRBD2 | TRBV6-5 | - | TGTGCCAGCAGCGTAGCGGGGGGACTCTACGAGCAGTACTTC | CASSVAGGLYEQYF
TRBJ2-4 | 14 | TRBD1 | TRBV7-9 | - | TGTGCCAGCAGACCCGGACAGGGAGGAAACATTCAGTACTTC | CASRPGQGGNIQYF
TRBJ1-1 | 14 | TRBD1 | TRBV3-1/TRBV3-2 | few | TGTGCCAGCAGCCGACAGGGATCGAACACTGAAGCTTTCTTT | CASSRQGSNTEAFF
TRBJ2-7 | 15 | TRBD2 | TRBV4-2 | - | TGTGCCAGCAGCCTAATTGCGGGGGAAACCTACGAGCAGTACTTC | CASSLIAGETYEQYF
TRBJ2-1 | 17 | TRBD2 | TRBV3-1/TRBV3-2 | - | TGTGCCAGCAGCTCGGGACTAGCGGGGGGCCCCCACAATGAGCAGTTCTTC | CASSSGLAGGPHNEQFF
TRBJ1-1 | 15 | TRBD1 | TRBV25-1 | - | TGTGCCAGCAGCCCACTCTTACAGGGGAGTTCTTTGGCTTTCTTT | CASSPLLQGSSLAFF
TRBJ2-7 | 11 | - | TRBV11-2 | once | TGTGCCAGCAGCTCCTTGTACGAGCAGTACTTC | CASSSLYEQYF
TRBJ2-7 | 17 | TRBD2 | TRBV5-4 | - | TGTGCCAGCAGCGGACCGGGACTAGCGGGGATGTCCTACGAGCAGTACTTC | CASSGPGLAGMSYEQYF
TRBJ1-5 | 13 | - | TRBV27 | - | TGTGCCAGCAGTTTTTGGGCCGATCAGCCCCAGCATTTT | CASSFWADQPQHF
TRBJ1-2 | 15 | TRBD1 | TRBV19 | - | TGTGCCAGTAGTATGGGACAGGGGAACAACTATGGCTACACCTTC | CASSMGQGNNYGYTF